A single sample is the source of the 22 T cell receptor beta chains below, sequenced in a study of shared clonotypes between healthy human individuals. Libraries were prepared by immunoSEQ multiplex PCR; TCRdb keeps only in-frame clonotypes and omits some of them. The profile covers about half a million clones, with almost 80% appearing a single time and 12% taken by the ten largest. The sample comprised PBMCs. The receptors originated from a woman between 35 and 50 years old in good health. Some clones in this sample may be carry-over from other donors' samples.

This clone has only one observation. The chain has TRBV6-5 and TRBJ2-1; D is unclear. The CDR3 length is 13 residues. Germline V gives CDR1 MNHEY, CDR2 SVGAGI. The V gene lost 5 bases and the J gene lost 4 bases, with 9 bases spanning the gap. In DNA form, the CDR3 reads TGTGCCAGCAGTAAGACAATTTACAATGAGCAGTTCTTC. This gives the protein CASSKTIYNEQFF.

In the case of this clone: The junction departs from germline at one end; a sequencing error may be responsible. V usage is TRBV7-7 and J usage is TRBJ2-7; 7 bases match TRBD2. This CDR3 has 13 amino acids. Germline values: CDR1 SSHAT, CDR2 FNYEAQ (reference sequence). This CDR3 reads CASSLLGEGEVFF. CDR3 sequence (DNA): TGTGCCAGCAGCTTACTTGGGGAGGGCGAAGTCTTCTTC.

The chain links TRBV28 to TRBJ2-5; TRBD2 is a possible D gene (6 bases). V gave up 3 bases and J gave up 5 bases, with 13 bases separating them. This CDR3 is 14 amino acids long. Per germline, CDR1 MDHEN and CDR2 SYDVKM. In DNA, the CDR3 is TGTGCCAGCAGTTTTGGGACTCCCGAGGAGACCCAGTACTTC. Amino acids: CASSFGTPEETQYF.

The rearrangement links TRBV7-2 to TRBJ2-7, with 7 positions matching TRBD1. Trimming cost V 4 bases and J 6 bases; bases outside gene matches: 6. Germline V gives CDR1 SGHTA, CDR2 FQGNSA. This CDR3 contains 13 residues. CDR3 amino acids: CASSSDRVGEQYF. CDR3 coding DNA: TGTGCCAGCAGCTCCGACAGGGTAGGCGAGCAGTACTTC.

Only a few counts were recorded for this clone. The chain joins TRBV5-1 to TRBJ2-5; D gene ambiguous. V lost 0 bases and J lost 9, with 9 bases in between. There are 12 residues in the CDR3. CDR1 and CDR2 (germline): SGHRS, YFSETQ. The CDR3 spells CASSLDRVAQYF. The CDR3 region has the DNA TGCGCCAGCAGCTTGGACCGAGTGGCCCAGTACTTC.

The J gene is TRBJ1-4, the V gene TRBV19; perhaps TRBD1 as D (5 bases). The CDR3 sequence is 14 residues long. Germline CDR1 and CDR2: LNHDA and SQIVND (reference sequence). Deletions cut 3 bases from V and 7 bases from J, with 12 bases between. The CDR3 coding sequence is TGTGCCAGTAGTATCCAAGGGACTCGTGAAAAACTGTTTTTT. It codes for CASSIQGTREKLFF.

This clone was recorded only once. The gene calls are TRBV5-1 and TRBJ2-7, with D tentatively TRBD2 (6 bases). Per the germline V gene, CDR1 is SGHRS and CDR2 is YFSETQ. This CDR3 comprises 14 residues. V lost 4 bases and J 2 bases, leaving 13 bases between the germline ends. The CDR3 coding sequence is TGCGCCAGCAGCGAACGGCCGGGGGCCTACGAGCAGTACTTC. It yields the protein CASSERPGAYEQYF.

This chain connects TRBV4-1 to TRBJ1-2; D might be TRBD1 (6 bases). CDR1 MGHRA and CDR2 YSYEKL come from the germline V gene. The CDR3 is 13 residues long. The V end lost 1 base, the J end lost 6 bases, and 9 bases lay between the germline ends. Here the CDR3 DNA reads TGCGCCAGCAGCCAAGGGCCAGGGGATGGCTACACCTTC. It yields the protein CASSQGPGDGYTF.

The chain recombines TRBV30 with TRBJ2-7, with 8 bases that match TRBD2. Trimming cost V 1 base and J 4 bases; bases outside gene matches: 12. CDR1 is GTSNPN, CDR2 SVGIG, per germline (reference sequence). The CDR3 is 16 amino acids. This CDR3 reads CAWSAPGGGAGYEQYF. Written as DNA, the CDR3 is TGTGCCTGGAGTGCCCCCGGGGGGGGCGCGGGGTACGAGCAGTACTTC.

The gene calls are TRBV5-4 and TRBJ1-1; D is ambiguous. V shed 5 bases and J shed 1 base, with 15 bases lying between them. The germline V gene has CDR1 SGHNT and CDR2 YYREEE (reference sequence). CDR3 length: 15 residues. The CDR3 DNA reads as TGTGCCAGCAGGGGAGGGTTAAGGAGGAACACTGAAGCTTTCTTT. Translated, it gives CASRGGLRRNTEAFF.

The V call is TRBV7-8, the J call TRBJ2-2; the D is unclear. Germline V gene sequence: CDR1 SGHVS, CDR2 FQNEAQ. Deletions cut 2 bases from V and 4 bases from J, with 8 bases between. The CDR3 is 14 residues long. This chain's CDR3 is CASSLLAVTGELFF. CDR3 DNA sequence: TGTGCCAGCAGCTTACTTGCAGTCACCGGGGAGCTGTTTTTT.

This sequence joins TRBV6-4 and TRBJ2-3; D unclear. This CDR3 is built from 15 residues. Germline CDR1 and CDR2: MRHNA and SNTAGT. V was shortened by 4 bases and J by 0 bases, with 11 bases between the two germline ends. CDR3 amino acids: CASSAEHPSTDTQYF. The DNA for the CDR3 is TGTGCCAGCAGTGCAGAGCACCCCAGCACAGATACGCAGTATTTT.

In regard to this clone: A far larger clone is one nucleotide away, so this likely arose from a read error. V gene TRBV30 combines with J gene TRBJ2-1, with D perhaps matching TRBD1 or TRBD2 (5 bases each). Germline V gene data show CDR1 as GTSNPN and CDR2 as SVGIG (reference sequence). CDR3 length equals 14 residues. CDR3 in DNA: TGTGCCTGGAGTGGGGGGATCCCTTACAATGAGCGGTTCTTC. It yields the protein CAWSGGIPYNERFF.

The genes are TRBV18 and TRBJ2-3, with D perhaps TRBD1 (5 bases). Germline values: CDR1 KGHSH, CDR2 LQKENI. The CDR3 runs 15 residues. V was clipped by 3 bases and J by 2 bases, with 12 bases between them. The CDR3, as DNA: TGTGCCAGCTCACCGACCTCTGGGGCCACAGATACGCAGTATTTT. Amino acids: CASSPTSGATDTQYF.

As concerns this clone: A far larger clone differs by one base, so this is likely a read error. The chain is built from TRBV4-2 and TRBJ1-1; TRBD1 is a possible D gene (5 bases). This CDR3 is 15 amino acids long. Germline CDR1 and CDR2: LGHNA and YNFKEQ. V lost 4 bases and J lost 5, with 17 bases in between. CDR3 sequence reads: CASSLDQAGLTEAFF. The CDR3 bases are TGTGCCAGCAGCCTAGATCAGGCAGGGTTAACTGAAGCTTTCTTT.

The chain joins TRBV27 to TRBJ2-7, with 8 bases that match TRBD2. Trimming at V came to 9 bases and at J to 6 bases, leaving 10 bases not matched to a gene. There are 13 residues in the CDR3. Germline loops: CDR1 MNHEY, CDR2 SMNVEV (reference sequence). CDR3 in amino acids: CASGPGLGGEQYF. The CDR3 bases are TGTGCCAGTGGCCCGGGACTAGGAGGCGAGCAGTACTTC.

This clone occurred once. Here the CDR3 reads CASSLASGELFF. Written as DNA, the CDR3 is TGTGCCAGCAGCTTGGCCTCCGGGGAGCTGTTTTTT. This chain connects TRBV7-3 to TRBJ2-2, with D uncertain. Germline-derived CDR1 and CDR2 are SGHTA and FQGTGA. V lost 3 bases to trimming and J lost 6 bases, with 5 bases between them. The CDR3 has 12 amino acids.

V gene TRBV6-4 combines with J gene TRBJ2-1; tentatively, D is TRBD2 (6 bases). The ends were cut back, 8 bases at V and 3 bases at J, with 11 bases in the middle. CDR3 length: 13 amino acids. Germline CDR1 is MRHNA and CDR2 is SNTAGT. The CDR3 sequence: CASSGTGYNEQFF. In DNA, the CDR3 is TGTGCCAGCTCGGGGACTGGCTACAATGAGCAGTTCTTC.

This clone turned up a few times. The same CDR3 is also encoded by other DNA sequences in this sample. The CDR3 spells CASSGGDTDTQYF. CDR3 in DNA: TGCGCCAGCTCAGGGGGCGACACAGATACGCAGTATTTT. V usage is TRBV5-1 and J usage is TRBJ2-3; 8 positions agree with TRBD1. The germline gives CDR1 SGHRS, CDR2 YFSETQ. This CDR3 is built from 13 residues. Trimming removed 7 bases from V and 2 bases from J; junction bases left unmatched: 3.

This chain's CDR3 is CASSLSTGVFADMNTEAFF. The CDR3 coding sequence is TGTGCCAGCAGTTTATCGACCGGAGTTTTTGCCGACATGAACACTGAAGCTTTCTTT. The V gene is TRBV27, the J gene TRBJ1-1; D call uncertain. V lost 0 bases and J 0 bases, leaving 20 bases between the germline ends. From germline, CDR1 is MNHEY and CDR2 SMNVEV (reference sequence). The CDR3 has 19 amino acids.

The V and J genes are TRBV27 and TRBJ2-2; D possibly corresponds to TRBD1 (6 bases). The germline V gene has CDR1 MNHEY and CDR2 SMNVEV (reference sequence). Trimming pared 2 bases from V and 3 bases from J, leaving 10 bases between. This CDR3 comprises 15 residues. The CDR3 protein is CASSLQGSHTGELFF. CDR3 DNA sequence: TGTGCCAGCAGTTTACAGGGGTCGCACACCGGGGAGCTGTTTTTT.

V is TRBV10-3 and J is TRBJ2-7, with TRBD1 identical over 7 bases. This CDR3 spans 13 amino acids. The V segment lost 6 bases and the J segment 11 bases; nucleotides outside the gene matches: 13. Looked up from germline, CDR1 is ENHRY and CDR2 is SYGVKD. The CDR3 DNA reads as TGTGCCATCAGCGCGGAGCCAACAGGGGTCAAGTACTTC. It translates to CAISAEPTGVKYF.